The 32 T cell receptor beta chains listed next were all sequenced from one sample in a study of radiation and T cells in renal cell carcinoma. The repertoire was sequenced with immunoSEQ multiplex PCR; TCRdb's copy has only in-frame clones and lacks some. The data hold approximately 20,000 clones, with about 60% observed a single time. Treatment given: 15 Gy SBRT to primary tumor, nephrectomy 4 weeks later. This material consisted of tumor tissue, taken from a patient whose treatment included radiotherapy and nephrectomy. Every receptor here comes from a woman aged 70 to 79 with renal cell carcinoma.

This clone appeared a few times. V is TRBV9 and J is TRBJ2-5, with TRBD1 identical over 9 bases. Per the germline V gene, CDR1 is SGDLS and CDR2 is YYNGEE. This CDR3 has 15 residues. Trimming took 3 bases from V and 2 from J; bases not matched to a gene: 5. CDR3 DNA sequence: TGTGCCAGCAGCGGACAGGGACAGGGACAAGAGACCCAGTACTTC. Translated, it gives CASSGQGQGQETQYF.

The gene calls are TRBV9 and TRBJ2-7; 9 bases match TRBD2. The CDR3 is 16 amino acids. Per the germline V gene, CDR1 is SGDLS and CDR2 is YYNGEE. The V segment lost 0 bases and the J segment 4 bases; nucleotides outside the gene matches: 8. The CDR3 DNA follows: TGTGCCAGCAGCGTAGAGGCTAGCGGGGATGTATACGAGCAGTACTTC. It yields the protein CASSVEASGDVYEQYF.

This chain links TRBV7-8 with TRBJ2-1; 11 bases match TRBD2. V lost 5 bases, J lost 4 bases, and 10 bases stayed unmatched. Germline CDR1 reads SGHVS; CDR2 reads FQNEAQ. This CDR3 has 17 residues. CDR3 coding DNA: TGTGCCAGCAGCCTAACTTCGGGACTAGCGGTATACAATGAGCAGTTCTTC. Its protein product is CASSLTSGLAVYNEQFF. The full variable domain, completed using reference TRBV7-8 and TRBJ2-1, is GAGVSQSPRYKVAKRGQDVALRCDPISGHVSLFWYQQALGQGPEFLTYFQNEAQLDKSGLPSDRFFAERPEGSVSTLKIQRTQQEDSAVYLCASSLTSGLAVYNEQFFGPGTRLTVL.

This clone is deemed medium-sized (0.01 to 0.1%). DNA for the CDR3: TGCGCCAGCAGCCAAGACAGGAACACTGAAGCTTTCTTT. It codes for CASSQDRNTEAFF. V and J are TRBV10-1 and TRBJ1-1; tentative D call: TRBD1 (5 bases). The CDR3 runs to 13 residues. V lost 6 bases and J lost 1, with 9 bases in between. Germline lookup yields CDR1 WNHNN and CDR2 SYGVQD (reference sequence).

V usage is TRBV19 and J usage is TRBJ1-1; 9 bases align to TRBD1. The junction had 6 bases not matched to a gene; V was cut back by 3 bases and J by 13 bases. The CDR3 totals 12 residues. Looked up from germline, CDR1 is LNHDA and CDR2 is SQIVND (reference sequence). In nucleotides, the CDR3 is TGTGCCAGTAGTATGAGGACAGGGGCGGGTTTCTTT. This codes for CASSMRTGAGFF.

The chain uses TRBV11-2 and TRBJ2-2, with TRBD2 matching 9 bases. The CDR3 spans 16 residues. Germline V gives CDR1 SGHAT, CDR2 FQNNGV. The V segment lost 5 bases and the J segment 7 bases; nucleotides outside the gene matches: 11. The CDR3 protein is CASSPGLAGEYGELFF. CDR3 nucleotides: TGTGCCAGCAGCCCCGGCTTAGCGGGGGAGTACGGGGAGCTGTTTTTT.

For the CDR3, the DNA is TGTGCCAGCAGCTTCCCAGGGAAAGAGACCCAGTACTTC. Translated: CASSFPGKETQYF. The genes are TRBV5-5 and TRBJ2-5; D perhaps matches TRBD1 (5 bases). Trimming took 2 bases from V and 3 from J, leaving 8 bases between them. This CDR3 has 13 amino acids. Germline CDR1 reads SGHKS; CDR2 reads YYEKEE (reference sequence).

The genes are TRBV7-2 and TRBJ2-7; 10 nucleotides line up with TRBD1. CDR3 size: 14 residues. Per the germline V gene, CDR1 is SGHTA and CDR2 is FQGNSA. Trimming removed 7 bases from V and 5 bases from J; junction bases left unmatched: 8. The CDR3 DNA sequence: TGTGCCAGCAACCCGGGACAGGGGATCAACGAGCAGTACTTC. Its protein is CASNPGQGINEQYF.

The rearrangement links TRBV19 to TRBJ1-6, with a possible D match to TRBD1 (5 bases). Germline CDR1 LNHDA, CDR2 SQIVND (reference sequence). Trimming removed 7 bases at V and 9 bases at J, with 19 bases between. The CDR3 length is 15 residues. CDR3 coding DNA: TGTGCCAGTACCCCGAAGGGGTTAACGGCTTCACCCCTCCACTTT. Translated: CASTPKGLTASPLHF.

Within the sample, this clone is medium-sized (0.01 to 0.1%). The rearrangement links TRBV4-1 to TRBJ1-4; D is unclear. CDR1 is MGHRA and CDR2 is YSYEKL in the germline V gene. The CDR3 totals 17 residues. V dropped 0 bases and J dropped 6 bases, with 17 bases sitting between them. CDR3 amino acids: CASSQDFTSRVHEKLFF. The CDR3 bases are TGCGCCAGCAGCCAAGATTTTACCTCCCGGGTTCATGAAAAACTGTTTTTT.

This chain links TRBV5-1 with TRBJ2-2, with D maybe TRBD2 (7 bases). The CDR3 runs 19 residues. Between the trimmed V and J ends, which lost 0 bases and 3 bases, there was a span of 21 bases. In germline, CDR1 is SGHRS, CDR2 YFSETQ. The CDR3, as DNA: TGCGCCAGCAGCTTGGGATTCTCTCTCGCGGGGGCCCACACCGGGGAGCTGTTTTTT. Its translation: CASSLGFSLAGAHTGELFF. Together with reference TRBV5-1 and TRBJ2-2, the CDR3 gives the full variable domain: KAGVTQTPRYLIKTRGQQVTLSCSPISGHRSVSWYQQTPGQGLQFLFEYFSETQRNKGNFPGRFSGRQFSNSRSEMNVSTLELGDSALYLCASSLGFSLAGAHTGELFFGEGSRLTVL.

This chain links TRBV7-3 with TRBJ2-7, with 9 bases matching TRBD1. The CDR3 totals 15 residues. Unmatched junction bases numbered 5, after V lost 5 bases and J lost 0 bases. Per germline, CDR1 SGHTA and CDR2 FQGTGA. In nucleotides, the CDR3 is TGTGCCAGCAGCCCCGGGGACAGGGTCTCCTACGAGCAGTACTTC. This sequence encodes CASSPGDRVSYEQYF.

This chain joins TRBV5-1 and TRBJ1-2; unclear D gene. Per germline, CDR1 SGHRS and CDR2 YFSETQ. The CDR3 length is 13 residues. V lost 0 bases, J lost 4 bases, and 7 bases lay in between. The CDR3, as DNA: TGCGCCAGCAGCTTGGGGCAGTCCTATGGCTACACCTTC. It codes for CASSLGQSYGYTF.

The chain links TRBV6-1 to TRBJ2-1; 10 nucleotides match TRBD2. The trim removed 4 bases at V and 7 bases at J, leaving 13 bases unmatched. This CDR3 contains 17 residues. Germline CDR1 is MNHNS and CDR2 is SASEGT. CDR3 protein: CASSGTSSGGLGNEQFF. The CDR3 nucleotides are TGTGCCAGCAGTGGTACATCTAGCGGGGGCCTGGGTAATGAGCAGTTCTTC.

V gene TRBV6-5 combines with J gene TRBJ1-1; weak D call: TRBD1 (5 bases). The CDR3 is 14 amino acids. Germline V gene lookup returns CDR1 MNHEY and CDR2 SVGAGI. The V and J ends lost 7 bases and 3 bases respectively, with 15 bases between them. Here the CDR3 DNA reads TGTGCCAGCAAAAGGGGTCTTGAACACACTGAAGCTTTCTTT. This encodes CASKRGLEHTEAFF.

This clone is medium-sized by share. This chain uses TRBV5-1 with TRBJ2-3; no clear D gene. V was clipped by 1 base and J by 1 base, with 10 bases between them. Germline V gene sequence: CDR1 SGHRS, CDR2 YFSETQ. This CDR3 region has 15 residues. The DNA of the CDR3 is TGCGCCAGCAGCTTGTCGTGGCCCGGCACAGATACGCAGTATTTT. It codes for CASSLSWPGTDTQYF.

The chain recombines TRBV4-1 with TRBJ2-4, with D tentatively TRBD2 (6 bases). The germline V and J ends were trimmed by 0 bases and 8 bases, with 14 bases remaining between them. CDR3 length: 15 amino acids. The V gene's germline CDR1 is MGHRA and CDR2 YSYEKL. The CDR3 loop reads CASSQDEAGWDIQYF. CDR3 sequence (DNA): TGCGCCAGCAGCCAAGATGAGGCGGGGTGGGACATTCAGTACTTC.

The chain recombines TRBV7-8 with TRBJ2-3, with 7 nucleotides matching TRBD1. Per the germline V gene, CDR1 is SGHVS and CDR2 is FQNEAQ. This CDR3 comprises 17 residues. V lost 4 bases and J lost 4; bases outside the gene matches: 14. The CDR3 region has the DNA TGTGCCAGCAGCTACCTCCGGACAGGATTGTCAGCAGATACGCAGTATTTT. This sequence encodes CASSYLRTGLSADTQYF.

In its sample, this clone was seen a few times. The gene calls are TRBV19 and TRBJ2-5; maybe TRBD1 (6 bases). The CDR3 contains 15 residues. The germline gives CDR1 LNHDA, CDR2 SQIVND (reference sequence). Deletions cut 5 bases from V and 4 bases from J, with 17 bases between. The CDR3 loop is CASSPRDTRRETQYF. The CDR3 DNA reads as TGTGCCAGTAGTCCCCGGGACACCCGGAGAGAGACCCAGTACTTC.

The gene calls are TRBV5-1 and TRBJ2-3, with 8 bases fitting TRBD2. The CDR3 covers 15 residues. In germline, CDR1 is SGHRS, CDR2 YFSETQ. After removal of 4 bases from V and 2 bases from J, the junction contained 6 bases not matched to a gene. The CDR3 loop is CASSLSGAITDTQYF. In DNA form, the CDR3 reads TGCGCCAGCAGCCTTAGCGGGGCGATCACAGATACGCAGTATTTT.

The chain employs TRBV18 and TRBJ1-3, with 12 nucleotides matching TRBD1. V lost 5 bases, J lost 4 bases, and 9 bases stayed unmatched. The CDR3 consists of 17 residues. Germline V lookup: CDR1 KGHSH, CDR2 LQKENI. The CDR3 bases are TGTGCCAGCTCAGCAACGGGACAGGGGGCTAACGGAAACACCATATATTTT. Its protein product is CASSATGQGANGNTIYF.

The V and J genes are TRBV4-3 and TRBJ2-1; TRBD2 matches at 12 bases. Trimming at V came to 2 bases and at J to 4 bases, leaving 3 bases not matched to a gene. This CDR3 spans 16 amino acids. CDR1 is LGHNA and CDR2 is YSLEER in the germline V gene. Here the CDR3 reads CASSQLAGGLYNEQFF. The CDR3 DNA sequence: TGCGCCAGCAGCCAACTAGCGGGGGGGCTATACAATGAGCAGTTCTTC.

The chain joins TRBV28 to TRBJ1-1; D is unclear. Deletions cut 10 bases from V and 5 bases from J, with 11 bases between. The germline V gene has CDR1 MDHEN and CDR2 SYDVKM. The CDR3 runs to 11 residues. This CDR3 is CATNLQTEAFF. The CDR3, as DNA: TGTGCCACCAATCTCCAAACTGAAGCTTTCTTT. Together with reference TRBV28 and TRBJ1-1, the CDR3 gives the full variable domain: DVKVTQSSRYLVKRTGEKVFLECVQDMDHENMFWYRQDPGLGLRLIYFSYDVKMKEKGDIPEGYSVSREKKERFSLILESASTNQTSMYLCATNLQTEAFFGQGTRLTVV.

The CDR3 DNA is TGTGCCAGCAGGAAGGGGGGGGGAGGAGAGACCCAGTACTTC. Its translation is CASRKGGGGETQYF. The chain uses TRBV5-4 and TRBJ2-5; D may be TRBD2 (7 bases). This CDR3 region has 14 residues. Germline V lookup: CDR1 SGHNT, CDR2 YYREEE (reference sequence). V lost 5 bases and J lost 4, with 15 bases in between.

J is TRBJ2-7 and V is TRBV27, with TRBD2 matching 9 bases. In germline, CDR1 is MNHEY, CDR2 SMNVEV (reference sequence). V trimming: 5 bases; J trimming: 0 bases; junction bases outside the gene matches: 5. The CDR3 has 15 residues. The chain's CDR3 is CASSPQRGDSYEQYF. The CDR3 DNA follows: TGTGCCAGCAGTCCCCAGCGGGGGGACTCCTACGAGCAGTACTTC.

The gene calls are TRBV2 and TRBJ1-2; perhaps TRBD1 as D (6 bases). Per the germline V gene, CDR1 is SNHLY and CDR2 is FYNNEI. The V end was cut by 9 bases, the J end by 5 bases, with 13 bases between. The CDR3 has 12 residues. The CDR3 region has the DNA TGTGCCAGAACCACAGGGTATTATGGCTACACCTTC. Protein product: CARTTGYYGYTF.

V and J are TRBV27 and TRBJ1-4; D perhaps matches TRBD1 (6 bases). V was clipped by 5 bases and J by 8 bases, with 18 bases between them. This CDR3 contains 15 residues. Looked up from germline, CDR1 is MNHEY and CDR2 is SMNVEV (reference sequence). CDR3 amino acids: CASSPGVGGDEKLFF. In DNA form, the CDR3 reads TGTGCCAGCAGTCCCGGTGTAGGGGGTGACGAAAAACTGTTTTTT.

The chain joins TRBV5-4 to TRBJ2-3; a possible D gene is TRBD1 (6 bases). Germline V CDR1 and CDR2: SGHNT, YYREEE (reference sequence). This CDR3 contains 15 residues. Between the trimmed V and J ends, which lost 1 base and 0 bases, there was a span of 9 bases. The CDR3 sequence is CASSLYRVSTDTQYF. The CDR3 DNA reads as TGTGCCAGCAGCTTGTACAGGGTGAGCACAGATACGCAGTATTTT.

This rearrangement joins TRBV5-1 to TRBJ2-6; 8 bases map to TRBD2. This CDR3 contains 21 residues. Germline V lookup: CDR1 SGHRS, CDR2 YFSETQ. The trim removed 0 bases at V and 2 bases at J, leaving 16 bases unmatched. The CDR3 loop is CASSLVPFGGGRLPGANVLTF. The CDR3 coding sequence is TGCGCCAGCAGCTTGGTACCATTCGGGGGGGGCAGGCTCCCTGGGGCCAACGTCCTGACTTTC.

The chain uses TRBV7-9 and TRBJ2-3, with 9 nucleotides matching TRBD1. The CDR3 spans 15 residues. The germline V gene has CDR1 SEHNR and CDR2 FQNEAQ (reference sequence). J lost 3 bases, V lost 5 bases, and 6 bases had no gene match. CDR3 in DNA: TGTGCCAGCAGCAGCGGGACAGGGAAGACAGATACGCAGTATTTT. The encoded protein is CASSSGTGKTDTQYF.

The chain couples TRBV7-2 to TRBJ2-5; D ambiguous. The J call could be wrong; TRBJ2-7 is a better fit for the DNA end. The germline CDR1 and CDR2 sequences are SGHTA and FQGNSA. The CDR3 runs to 12 residues. This chain's CDR3 is CASSFGKNEQYF. CDR3 in DNA: TGTGCCAGCAGCTTTGGAAAAAACGAGCAGTACTTC.

This rearrangement joins TRBV6-5 to TRBJ2-7; D gene unclear. This CDR3 is built from 14 residues. The germline CDR1 and CDR2 sequences are MNHEY and SVGAGI. The V end lost 2 bases, the J end lost 2 bases, and 10 bases lay between the germline ends. The CDR3 region has the DNA TGTGCCAGCAGTTACCTTGGAATCGCCTACGAGCAGTACTTC. As protein: CASSYLGIAYEQYF.